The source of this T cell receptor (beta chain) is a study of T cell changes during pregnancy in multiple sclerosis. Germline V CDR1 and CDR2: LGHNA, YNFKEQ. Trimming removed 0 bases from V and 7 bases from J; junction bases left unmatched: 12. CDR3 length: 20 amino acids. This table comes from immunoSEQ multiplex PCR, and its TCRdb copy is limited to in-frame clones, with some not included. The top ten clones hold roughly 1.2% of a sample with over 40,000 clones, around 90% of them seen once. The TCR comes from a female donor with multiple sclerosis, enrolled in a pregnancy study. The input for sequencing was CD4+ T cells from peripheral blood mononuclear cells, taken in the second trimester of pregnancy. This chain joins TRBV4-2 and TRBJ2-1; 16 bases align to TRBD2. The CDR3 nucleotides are TGTGCCAGCAGCCAAGATCTCCTGGGACTAGCGGGAGGGCCGAGGAATGAGCAGTTCTTC. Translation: CASSQDLLGLAGGPRNEQFF.